The sample holds a few counts of the clone carrying this T cell receptor (beta chain). Clones were read by immunoSEQ multiplex PCR, and TCRdb kept only the in-frame ones, dropping some. The sample has hundreds of thousands of clones; roughly 86% are singletons. V lost 3 bases and J lost 4, with 9 bases in between. The CDR3 runs to 13 residues. Germline CDR1 and CDR2: SQVTM and ANQGSEA. The data belong to a study of blood T cell repertoires in COVID-19. The receptor comes from a woman aged 50 to 60 who had recovered from COVID-19. The chain uses TRBV29-1 and TRBJ2-2; D remains unclear. The source material was peripheral blood. In DNA, the CDR3 is TGCAGCGTTGAGCAGGCCCTCACCGGGGAGCTGTTTTTT. Its protein product is CSVEQALTGELFF.